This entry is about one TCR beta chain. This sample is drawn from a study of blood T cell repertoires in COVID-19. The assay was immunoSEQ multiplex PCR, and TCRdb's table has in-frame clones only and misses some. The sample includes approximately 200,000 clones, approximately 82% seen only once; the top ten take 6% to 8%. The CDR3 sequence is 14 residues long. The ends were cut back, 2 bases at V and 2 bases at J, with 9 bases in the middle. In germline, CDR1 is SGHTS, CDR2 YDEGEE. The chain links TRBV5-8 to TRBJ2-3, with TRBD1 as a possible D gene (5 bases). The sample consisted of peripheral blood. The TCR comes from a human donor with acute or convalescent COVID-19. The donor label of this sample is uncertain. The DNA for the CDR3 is TGTGCCAGCAGCTTCAGGGTTTCCACAGATACGCAGTATTTT. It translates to CASSFRVSTDTQYF.